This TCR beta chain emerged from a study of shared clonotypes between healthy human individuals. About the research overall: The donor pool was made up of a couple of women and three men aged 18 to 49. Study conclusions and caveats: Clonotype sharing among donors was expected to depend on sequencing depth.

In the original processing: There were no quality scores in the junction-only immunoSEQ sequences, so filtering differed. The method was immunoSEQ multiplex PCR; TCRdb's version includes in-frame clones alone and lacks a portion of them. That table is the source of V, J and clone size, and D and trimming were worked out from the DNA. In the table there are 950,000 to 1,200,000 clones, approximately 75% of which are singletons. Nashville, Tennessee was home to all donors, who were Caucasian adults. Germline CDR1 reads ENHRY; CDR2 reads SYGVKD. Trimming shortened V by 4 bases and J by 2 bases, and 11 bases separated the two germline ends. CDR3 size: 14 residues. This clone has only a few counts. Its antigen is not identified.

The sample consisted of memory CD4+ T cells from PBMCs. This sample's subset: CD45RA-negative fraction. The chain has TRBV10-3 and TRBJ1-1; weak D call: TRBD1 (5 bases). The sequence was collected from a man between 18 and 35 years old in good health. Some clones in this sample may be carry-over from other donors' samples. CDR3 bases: TGTGCCATCAGTGGGGGACGGGAAAACACTGAAGCTTTCTTT. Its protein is CAISGGRENTEAFF.